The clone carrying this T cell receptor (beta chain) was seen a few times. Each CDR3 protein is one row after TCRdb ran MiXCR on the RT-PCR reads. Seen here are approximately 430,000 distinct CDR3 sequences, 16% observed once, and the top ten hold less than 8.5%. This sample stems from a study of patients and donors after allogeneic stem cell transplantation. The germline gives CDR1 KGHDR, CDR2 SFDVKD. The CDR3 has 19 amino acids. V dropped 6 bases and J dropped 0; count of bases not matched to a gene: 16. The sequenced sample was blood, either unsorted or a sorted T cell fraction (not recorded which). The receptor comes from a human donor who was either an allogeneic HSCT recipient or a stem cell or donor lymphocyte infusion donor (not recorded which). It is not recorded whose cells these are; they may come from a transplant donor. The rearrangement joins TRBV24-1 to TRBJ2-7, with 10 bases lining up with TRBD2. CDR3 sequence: CATSPGNILASGSSYEQYF. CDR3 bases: TGTGCCACCAGTCCAGGGAACATCCTTGCTAGCGGGAGCTCCTACGAGCAGTACTTC.